This T cell receptor (beta chain) was sequenced in a study of regulatory T cells in long-lasting Graves disease. Study-wide points: Persistent disease preferred TRBV28, TRBJ1-2 and TRBJ2-5. Persistent Graves' patients possessed reduced TCR diversity relative to recently diagnosed ones.

V was pared by 1 base and J by 2 bases, with 13 bases of the junction left unmatched. The CDR3 sequence is 18 residues long. Germline V CDR1 and CDR2: SQVTM, ANQGSEA. According to the study, TCR beta libraries were built with iRepertoire HTBI primers and CDR3-region Arm-PCR. TCRdb reprocessed the multiplex PCR reads via MiXCR and lists one record per CDR3 protein. The sample holds around 460,000 distinct CDR3 sequences, roughly 23% seen once. Stated time point: persistent/refractory GD, antithyroid drugs over 5 years with positive TRAb. Scientists built the TCR library using RNA that was extracted from PBMCs. Collection of peripheral blood (about 10 milliliters) was done using EDTA tubes. On this clonotype: Its antigen is not known.

The material was peripheral blood mononuclear cells (PBMCs), obtained when the disease was refractory, from a patient treated with antithyroid drugs. The chain joins TRBV29-1 to TRBJ2-1; TRBD2 aligns across 8 bases. This receptor was obtained from a female donor with Graves disease. The DNA for the CDR3 is TGCAGCGTTGAAGCGGTAGGGAGCGGGAGTTTCACCTACAATGAGCAGTTCTTC. It codes for CSVEAVGSGSFTYNEQFF.